The 27 T cell receptor beta chains presented below share a single source sample, sequenced in a study of vaccination effects on CD4 cells after COVID-19. Culturing for roughly 10 days preceded CD4+ T cell isolation. Each participant received a vaccine that was either BNT162b2 or mRNA-1273, given as two doses. Clones were read by immunoSEQ multiplex PCR, and TCRdb kept only the in-frame ones, dropping some. The sample consists of approximately 57,000 clones, under 85% of them appearing once. These TCRs' antigens remain unknown. The source material was CD4+ T cells from PBMCs cultured without peptide, sampled after COVID-19 vaccination. These receptors were collected from a human donor who received a COVID-19 vaccine.

This clone was observed a single time. This chain uses TRBV10-3 with TRBJ2-1, with D possibly TRBD2 on 7 matching bases. V lost 7 bases to trimming and J lost 6 bases, with 19 bases between them. The CDR3 runs to 15 residues. Germline assignment: CDR1 ENHRY and CDR2 SYGVKD. Written as DNA, the CDR3 is TGTGCCATCAAATACTCGGGGGGCGGAAGCAATGAGCAGTTCTTC. Translation: CAIKYSGGGSNEQFF.

The chain employs TRBV2 and TRBJ1-2; 9 bases agree with TRBD1. Germline CDR1 is SNHLY and CDR2 is FYNNEI. This CDR3 spans 17 amino acids. Losses at the gene ends were 6 bases for V and 8 bases for J; bases not matched to a gene: 19. CDR3 region: CASSLTSYRGLRKGYTF. In nucleotides, the CDR3 is TGTGCCAGCAGCTTGACGAGTTACAGGGGGCTCCGGAAGGGCTACACCTTC.

This rearrangement joins TRBV12-3 or TRBV12-4 to TRBJ1-2, with a tentative D call TRBD1 (6 bases). The CDR3 runs 13 residues. The V end was cut by 5 bases, the J end by 8 bases, with 15 bases between. CDR3 sequence reads: CASSQTKGVGYTF. As DNA, the CDR3 is TGTGCCAGCAGTCAGACCAAGGGGGTCGGCTACACCTTC.

The CDR3 region has the DNA TGTGCCAGCAGCCCCCCCGGCCATAGCAATCAGCCCCAGCATTTT. Amino acids: CASSPPGHSNQPQHF. This chain joins TRBV28 and TRBJ1-5; no clear D gene. Looked up from germline, CDR1 is MDHEN and CDR2 is SYDVKM. Trimming took off 6 bases at V and 0 bases at J, with 12 bases between the two ends. CDR3 length: 15 amino acids. Based on the CDR3 plus reference TRBV28 and TRBJ1-5, the full variable domain is DVKVTQSSRYLVKRTGEKVFLECVQDMDHENMFWYRQDPGLGLRLIYFSYDVKMKEKGDIPEGYSVSREKKERFSLILESASTNQTSMYLCASSPPGHSNQPQHFGDGTRLSIL.

V is TRBV12-3 or TRBV12-4 and J is TRBJ2-3; D perhaps matches TRBD1 (5 bases). V lost 6 bases to trimming and J lost 11 bases, with 18 bases between them. The CDR3 is 13 amino acids. CDR3 DNA: TGTGCCAGCAGAGAAGACAGTCCCCGACGGCAGTATTTT. Its protein is CASREDSPRRQYF.

This sequence joins TRBV18 and TRBJ1-4, with a tentative D call TRBD1 (6 bases). V was clipped by 4 bases and J by 4 bases, with 13 bases between them. This CDR3 is 15 amino acids long. CDR1 and CDR2 from the germline V gene are KGHSH and LQKENI. The CDR3 nucleotides are TGTGCCAGCTCACTGACGGACAGCCATAATGAAAAACTGTTTTTT. Amino acid sequence: CASSLTDSHNEKLFF.

The chain recombines TRBV28 with TRBJ1-3; no clear D gene. The length of the CDR3 is 16 residues. Germline assignment: CDR1 MDHEN and CDR2 SYDVKM. V lost 1 base, J lost 0 bases, and 10 bases lay in between. The DNA for the CDR3 is TGTGCCAGCAGTTTATCGGGCCGCAACTCTGGAAACACCATATATTTT. Translation gives CASSLSGRNSGNTIYF.

This clone was counted once. This chain joins TRBV4-1 and TRBJ1-1, with D hard to call. Trimming cost V 0 bases and J 0 bases, with 5 bases left between them. The CDR3 is 14 amino acids. Per germline, CDR1 MGHRA and CDR2 YSYEKL. CDR3 residues: CASSQDGVNTEAFF. In DNA form, the CDR3 reads TGCGCCAGCAGCCAAGATGGGGTGAACACTGAAGCTTTCTTT.

The chain couples TRBV28 to TRBJ2-1, with 12 positions matching TRBD2. This CDR3 has 15 amino acids. J was trimmed by 9 bases and V by 3 bases; bases with no gene match: 6. Germline lookup yields CDR1 MDHEN and CDR2 SYDVKM. The CDR3 region has the DNA TGTGCCAGCAGTTTGTTACCTAGCGGGAGGGTTGAGCAGTTCTTC. The encoded protein is CASSLLPSGRVEQFF.

The rearrangement joins TRBV25-1 to TRBJ2-7, with 9 bases that match TRBD2. This CDR3 contains 16 residues. J gave up 6 bases and V 3 bases, and 12 bases lay outside the gene matches. Germline CDR1 MGHDK, CDR2 SYGVNS. The CDR3 protein is CASSDISGSVDSEQYF. CDR3 DNA sequence: TGTGCCAGCAGTGACATTAGCGGGAGTGTGGACTCCGAGCAGTACTTC.

The V and J genes are TRBV3-1 (or the pseudogene TRBV3-2) and TRBJ1-5; 7 nucleotides match TRBD1. V lost 0 bases, J lost 4 bases, and 6 bases stayed unmatched. Per the germline V gene, CDR1 is LGHDT and CDR2 is YNNKEL (reference sequence). The length of the CDR3 is 16 residues. CDR3 in amino acids: CASSQEVVTGNQPQHF. The CDR3 DNA sequence: TGTGCCAGCAGCCAAGAAGTCGTGACAGGGAATCAGCCCCAGCATTTT.

CDR3 nucleotide sequence: TGTGCCAGCAGTCACGGGGACACCCCTAAGCAGCCCCAGCATTTT. It is translated as CASSHGDTPKQPQHF. J is TRBJ1-5 and V is TRBV6-5; weak D call: TRBD1 (6 bases). With 5 bases removed from V and 7 bases from J, the gap between germline ends came to 18 bases. This CDR3 is built from 15 residues. The V gene's germline CDR1 is MNHEY and CDR2 SVGAGI.

V usage is TRBV29-1 and J usage is TRBJ2-5, with a tentative D call TRBD2 (6 bases). CDR3 size: 13 residues. Germline CDR1 and CDR2: SQVTM and ANQGSEA. Trimming pared 7 bases from V and 5 bases from J, leaving 17 bases between. The CDR3 reads CSAIAAQWETQYF. CDR3 DNA sequence: TGCAGCGCAATAGCGGCCCAGTGGGAGACCCAGTACTTC.

The chain combines TRBV9 with TRBJ1-2, with no clear D. This CDR3 is 13 amino acids long. Germline CDR1 reads SGDLS; CDR2 reads YYNGEE. V dropped 0 bases and J dropped 4 bases, with 7 bases sitting between them. The CDR3 DNA sequence: TGTGCCAGCAGCGTAGGGCAGGCCTATGGCTACACCTTC. Its translation is CASSVGQAYGYTF.

This clone was found a few times. V and J are TRBV6-2 or TRBV6-3 and TRBJ1-2; tentative D call: TRBD1 (5 bases). Germline values: CDR1 MNHEY, CDR2 SVGEGT. V lost 0 bases to trimming and J lost 10 bases, with 9 bases between them. CDR3 length: 12 amino acids. CDR3: CASSYSGVDYTF. CDR3 nucleotides: TGTGCCAGCAGTTACTCAGGGGTCGACTACACCTTC.

As DNA, the CDR3 is TGTGCCAGCAGCCAGTTGGTCAGTGAGCAGTTCTTC. Translated: CASSQLVSEQFF. The chain is built from TRBV3-1 (or the pseudogene TRBV3-2) and TRBJ2-1; D remains unclear. Germline CDR1 is LGHDT and CDR2 is YNNKEL (reference sequence). The CDR3 contains 12 residues. V was trimmed by 3 bases and J by 9 bases, leaving 9 bases between them.

The chain recombines TRBV9 with TRBJ2-3; 8 bases are shared with TRBD2. The V segment lost 0 bases and the J segment 5 bases; nucleotides outside the gene matches: 8. Germline CDR1 reads SGDLS; CDR2 reads YYNGEE. CDR3 length: 16 amino acids. The DNA of the CDR3 is TGTGCCAGCAGCGTAGCTGACCGGGGGGGCCAAGATACGCAGTATTTT. As protein: CASSVADRGGQDTQYF.

V and J are TRBV5-5 and TRBJ1-1, with 7 bases aligning to TRBD1. From germline, CDR1 is SGHKS and CDR2 YYEKEE (reference sequence). The CDR3 is made up of 15 amino acids. The ends lost 0 bases at V and 5 bases at J; junction bases unmatched: 7. The CDR3 is CASSLGAGGGTEAFF. The CDR3 DNA reads as TGTGCCAGCAGCTTGGGGGCAGGGGGGGGAACTGAAGCTTTCTTT.

This chain uses TRBV4-1 with TRBJ1-2; D is perhaps TRBD1 (6 bases). Looked up from germline, CDR1 is MGHRA and CDR2 is YSYEKL. CDR3 length equals 15 residues. V lost 1 base to trimming and J lost 6 bases, with 15 bases between them. CDR3 in amino acids: CASSQAAGENNGYTF. The CDR3 bases are TGCGCCAGCAGCCAAGCGGCAGGGGAGAACAATGGCTACACCTTC.

In this sample, this clone turned up a few times. This CDR3 is CASSLPSSTDTQYF. DNA for the CDR3: TGCGCCAGCAGCTTGCCTAGCAGCACAGATACGCAGTATTTT. J is TRBJ2-3 and V is TRBV5-1; D is perhaps TRBD2 (5 bases). The CDR3 covers 14 residues. V lost 1 base and J lost 0, with 6 bases in between. Germline CDR1 reads SGHRS; CDR2 reads YFSETQ.

The chain has TRBV6-5 and TRBJ2-2; perhaps TRBD1 as D (5 bases). The CDR3 has 14 amino acids. V dropped 5 bases and J dropped 3 bases, with 10 bases sitting between them. Germline V CDR1 and CDR2: MNHEY, SVGAGI. The CDR3 DNA sequence: TGTGCCAGCAGTAGGGGTCAGGACACCGGGGAGCTGTTTTTT. Translation: CASSRGQDTGELFF.

The V gene is TRBV15, the J gene TRBJ1-2, with TRBD1 matching over 7 bases. In germline, CDR1 is LNHNV, CDR2 YYDKDF (reference sequence). The length of the CDR3 is 14 residues. The J segment lost 4 bases and the V segment lost 0 bases, leaving 2 bases of the junction unmatched. The CDR3 protein is CATSRDSGGYGYTF. In nucleotides, the CDR3 is TGTGCCACCAGCAGAGATTCAGGGGGCTATGGCTACACCTTC.

The J gene is TRBJ1-2, the V gene TRBV6-1; D is possibly TRBD1 (5 bases). The length of the CDR3 is 13 residues. Trimming shortened V by 1 base and J by 8 bases, and 11 bases separated the two germline ends. Germline values: CDR1 MNHNS, CDR2 SASEGT. The CDR3 is CASSEDGNRGYTF. The CDR3 region has the DNA TGTGCCAGCAGTGAAGACGGGAACAGGGGCTACACCTTC.

The chain couples TRBV5-1 to TRBJ1-6, with unresolved D. Trimming left V 6 bases short and J 4 bases short, with 8 bases between. Looked up from germline, CDR1 is SGHRS and CDR2 is YFSETQ. The CDR3 runs to 13 residues. CDR3 sequence reads: CASTRDYNSPLHF. Written as DNA, the CDR3 is TGCGCCAGCACTAGGGATTATAATTCACCCCTCCACTTT. Full variable domain (rest looked up from reference TRBV5-1 and TRBJ1-6): KAGVTQTPRYLIKTRGQQVTLSCSPISGHRSVSWYQQTPGQGLQFLFEYFSETQRNKGNFPGRFSGRQFSNSRSEMNVSTLELGDSALYLCASTRDYNSPLHFGNGTRLTVT.

The chain joins TRBV5-4 to TRBJ1-1; no clear D gene. This CDR3 spans 13 amino acids. Germline loops: CDR1 SGHNT, CDR2 YYREEE (reference sequence). The germline V and J ends were trimmed by 6 bases and 0 bases, with 9 bases remaining between them. CDR3 loop: CASTLLVNTEAFF. CDR3 DNA sequence: TGTGCCAGCACCCTCTTAGTGAACACTGAAGCTTTCTTT.

J is TRBJ1-1 and V is TRBV3-1 (or the pseudogene TRBV3-2), with D possibly being TRBD1 (6 bases). CDR3 length: 14 amino acids. Germline lookup yields CDR1 LGHDT and CDR2 YNNKEL (reference sequence). The germline V and J ends were trimmed by 4 bases and 4 bases, with 13 bases remaining between them. CDR3 DNA sequence: TGTGCCAGCAGCCCTACAGGGAGTGGCACTGAAGCTTTCTTT. Encoded protein: CASSPTGSGTEAFF.

V is TRBV9 and J is TRBJ1-3, with D possibly TRBD1 on 6 matching bases. Per germline, CDR1 SGDLS and CDR2 YYNGEE. The CDR3 sequence is 15 residues long. The ends were cut back, 6 bases at V and 4 bases at J, with 17 bases in the middle. The CDR3 here is CASTVYYRVGNTIYF. The CDR3 coding sequence is TGTGCCAGCACCGTTTATTACAGGGTAGGAAACACCATATATTTT.